The 17 T cell receptor beta chains listed next were all sequenced from one sample in a study of CD8 T cells in Susac syndrome. When the RNA was reverse transcribed, random hexamers were used with an input of about 0.5 to 1 ug. MiXCR, applied by TCRdb to the immunoSEQ multiplex PCR reads, yields one record per CDR3 protein. The sample lists approximately 180,000 distinct CDR3 sequences; more than 90% were seen once. Sequencing was performed on CD4+ T cells from PBMCs. Source of these receptors: a human donor with multiple sclerosis.

This chain links TRBV2 with TRBJ2-5; D could derive from TRBD1 or TRBD2 (5 bases each). Germline V gene lookup returns CDR1 SNHLY and CDR2 FYNNEI. This CDR3 is built from 14 residues. Deletions cut 4 bases from V and 0 bases from J, with 9 bases between. Here the CDR3 DNA reads TGTGCCAGCAGTGTGGGACGGTACCAAGAGACCCAGTACTTC. It is translated as CASSVGRYQETQYF.

The chain joins TRBV29-1 to TRBJ1-2; D might be TRBD1 (5 bases). The ends were cut back, 4 bases at V and 5 bases at J, with 17 bases in the middle. Germline CDR1 is SQVTM and CDR2 is ANQGSEA. The CDR3 length is 14 residues. In DNA, the CDR3 is TGCAGCGTTGTTCTCCCTGGGGCCTTATATGGCTACACCTTC. Its translation: CSVVLPGALYGYTF.

This clonotype was counted between two and nine times. The gene calls are TRBV6-5 and TRBJ2-2; no clear D. Germline assignment: CDR1 MNHEY and CDR2 SVGAGI. This CDR3 has 14 residues. V lost 7 bases, J lost 0 bases, and 9 bases lay in between. DNA of the CDR3: TGTGCCAGCATTCCGGGCGCGAACACCGGGGAGCTGTTTTTT. Protein sequence: CASIPGANTGELFF.

The chain has TRBV14 and TRBJ2-7; the D is unclear. In germline, CDR1 is SGHDN, CDR2 FVKESK. This CDR3 region has 13 residues. Trimming removed 0 bases from V and 3 bases from J, with 6 bases in between. The CDR3 region is CASSQDHFYEQYF. Written as DNA, the CDR3 is TGTGCCAGCAGCCAAGATCACTTCTACGAGCAGTACTTC.

This rearrangement joins TRBV20-1 to TRBJ2-7; tentatively, D is TRBD2 (6 bases). Between the trimmed V and J ends, which lost 6 bases and 4 bases, there was a span of 19 bases. Germline lookup yields CDR1 DFQATT and CDR2 SNEGSKA (reference sequence). CDR3 length: 14 amino acids. CDR3 residues: CSAGGLQYGYEQYF. The CDR3 DNA reads TGCAGTGCCGGGGGACTCCAGTATGGGTACGAGCAGTACTTC.

This clonotype was counted once. This chain links TRBV7-8 with TRBJ2-3; tentative D call: TRBD2 (6 bases). Germline assignment: CDR1 SGHVS and CDR2 FQNEAQ. Trimming cost V 5 bases and J 0 bases, with 15 bases left between them. The CDR3 loop spans 16 amino acids. The CDR3 loop reads CASSLSRGLSTDTQYF. Written as DNA, the CDR3 is TGTGCCAGCAGCCTAAGTCGGGGACTGAGCACAGATACGCAGTATTTT.

The chain is built from TRBV29-1 and TRBJ2-5; no clear D gene. The CDR3 has 12 residues. The germline V and J ends were trimmed by 4 bases and 4 bases, with 10 bases remaining between them. The germline gives CDR1 SQVTM, CDR2 ANQGSEA. The DNA for the CDR3 is TGCAGCGTTGGGACGGCCGTAGAGACCCAGTACTTC. Amino acid sequence: CSVGTAVETQYF.

This clonotype was seen only once. The chain uses TRBV28 and TRBJ1-5; D not certain. Germline CDR1 MDHEN, CDR2 SYDVKM. Trimming pared 7 bases from V and 3 bases from J, leaving 16 bases between. CDR3 size: 15 residues. Here the CDR3 reads CASTARWQLNQPQHF. Here the CDR3 DNA reads TGTGCCAGCACCGCTAGGTGGCAGCTCAATCAGCCCCAGCATTTT.

The chain's CDR3 is CASSQDRNSHNQPQHF. The CDR3 nucleotides are TGCGCCAGCAGCCAAGATAGGAACAGTCATAATCAGCCCCAGCATTTT. This sequence joins TRBV4-1 and TRBJ1-5; D gene ambiguous. V lost 0 bases and J lost 4, with 13 bases in between. This CDR3 is 16 amino acids long. Per the germline V gene, CDR1 is MGHRA and CDR2 is YSYEKL.

This chain links TRBV20-1 with TRBJ2-4, with TRBD2 as a possible D gene (5 bases). Between the trimmed V and J ends, which lost 0 bases and 7 bases, there was a span of 13 bases. The CDR3 runs to 14 residues. Germline V gene data show CDR1 as DFQATT and CDR2 as SNEGSKA (reference sequence). Here the CDR3 reads CSARDRGGGNIQYF. For the CDR3, the DNA is TGCAGTGCTAGAGACAGAGGAGGTGGGAACATTCAGTACTTC.

This chain links TRBV29-1 with TRBJ1-4, with TRBD1 matching 10 bases. CDR3 size: 13 residues. Losses at the gene ends were 6 bases for V and 5 bases for J; bases not matched to a gene: 3. From germline, CDR1 is SQVTM and CDR2 ANQGSEA. The CDR3 protein is CSVEDRGNEKLFF. The CDR3 DNA reads as TGCAGCGTAGAGGACAGGGGGAATGAAAAACTGTTTTTT.

The chain links TRBV5-1 to TRBJ1-5, with D maybe TRBD1 (5 bases). Trimming removed 3 bases at V and 4 bases at J, with 17 bases between. The germline CDR1 and CDR2 sequences are SGHRS and YFSETQ. This CDR3 contains 16 residues. The CDR3 is CASSWTARDPNQPQHF. Here the CDR3 DNA reads TGCGCCAGCAGCTGGACCGCCAGGGACCCAAATCAGCCCCAGCATTTT.

The chain recombines TRBV5-6 with TRBJ2-1; D unresolved. Looked up from germline, CDR1 is SGHDT and CDR2 is YYEEEE. V dropped 4 bases and J dropped 7 bases, with 6 bases sitting between them. This CDR3 region has 11 residues. The CDR3 sequence: CASSLTNEQFF. CDR3 nucleotide sequence: TGTGCCAGCAGCCTTACAAATGAGCAGTTCTTC.

This clonotype was detected once. This rearrangement joins TRBV27 to TRBJ1-1; weak D call: TRBD1 (5 bases). The CDR3 runs to 16 residues. Germline loops: CDR1 MNHEY, CDR2 SMNVEV (reference sequence). The V and J ends lost 4 bases and 0 bases respectively, with 15 bases between them. CDR3 in amino acids: CASSWGRPILNTEAFF. The CDR3 DNA follows: TGTGCCAGCAGTTGGGGCAGGCCTATTTTGAACACTGAAGCTTTCTTT.

This chain links TRBV12-3 or TRBV12-4 with TRBJ1-3, with D unresolved. The CDR3 contains 12 residues. Between the trimmed V and J ends, which lost 3 bases and 4 bases, there was a span of 4 bases. The CDR3 loop is CASSFYGNTIYF. The CDR3 bases are TGTGCCAGCAGTTTTTACGGAAACACCATATATTTT.

A note on this clonotype: The junction shows a germline mismatch at one end, possibly a read error. The genes are TRBV30 and TRBJ2-1; TRBD1 matches 9 bases. The CDR3 has 13 residues. The germline gives CDR1 GTSNPN, CDR2 SVGIG (reference sequence). This CDR3 reads CAWSVRTGTGRIF. The CDR3 DNA reads as TGTGCCTGGAGTGTACGGACGGGGACAGGGAGGATCTTC.

The J gene is TRBJ2-7, the V gene TRBV12-3 or TRBV12-4; D call uncertain. The CDR3 covers 15 residues. Trimming pared 5 bases from V and 2 bases from J, leaving 16 bases between. The CDR3 coding sequence is TGTGCCAGCAGTCCCATAGTCGGGCGGCCCTACGAGCAGTACTTC. Residues: CASSPIVGRPYEQYF.